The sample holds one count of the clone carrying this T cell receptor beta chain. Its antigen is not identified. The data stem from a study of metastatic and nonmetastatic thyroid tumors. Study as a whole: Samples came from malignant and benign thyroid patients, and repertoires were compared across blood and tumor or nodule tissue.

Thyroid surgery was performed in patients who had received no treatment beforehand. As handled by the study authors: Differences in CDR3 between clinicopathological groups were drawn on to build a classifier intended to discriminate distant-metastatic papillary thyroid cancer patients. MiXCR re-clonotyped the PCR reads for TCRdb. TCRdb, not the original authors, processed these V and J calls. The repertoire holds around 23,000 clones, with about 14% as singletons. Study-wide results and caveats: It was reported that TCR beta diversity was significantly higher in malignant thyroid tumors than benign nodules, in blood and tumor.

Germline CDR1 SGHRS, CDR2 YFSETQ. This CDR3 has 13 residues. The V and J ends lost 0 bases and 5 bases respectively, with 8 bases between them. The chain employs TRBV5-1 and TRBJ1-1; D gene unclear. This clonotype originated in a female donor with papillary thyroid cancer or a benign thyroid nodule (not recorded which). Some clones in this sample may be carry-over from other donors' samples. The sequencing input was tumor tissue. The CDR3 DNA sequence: TGCGCCAGCAGCTTGGACTGGGTAACTGAAGCTTTCTTT. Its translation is CASSLDWVTEAFF.